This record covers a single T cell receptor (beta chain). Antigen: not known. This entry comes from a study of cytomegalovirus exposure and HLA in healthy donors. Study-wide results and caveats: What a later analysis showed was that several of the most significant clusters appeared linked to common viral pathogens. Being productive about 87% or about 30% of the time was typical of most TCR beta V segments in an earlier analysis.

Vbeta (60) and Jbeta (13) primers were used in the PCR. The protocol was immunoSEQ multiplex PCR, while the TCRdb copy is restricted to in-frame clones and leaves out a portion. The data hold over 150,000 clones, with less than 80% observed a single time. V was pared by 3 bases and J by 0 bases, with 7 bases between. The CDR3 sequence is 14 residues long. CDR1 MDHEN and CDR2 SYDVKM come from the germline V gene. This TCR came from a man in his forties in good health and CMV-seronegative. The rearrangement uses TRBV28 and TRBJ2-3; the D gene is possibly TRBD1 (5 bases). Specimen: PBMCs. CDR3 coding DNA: TGTGCCAGCAGTTTCGGACAAAGCACAGATACGCAGTATTTT. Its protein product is CASSFGQSTDTQYF.